This TCR beta chain came from a study of blood T cell repertoires in COVID-19. Study-wide context: COVID-19 samples, acute and convalescent, were from the United States, Italy and Spain. The cDNA or gDNA used as material had been derived from T cells, B-cell-depleted T cells, or PBMCs.

Germline V CDR1 and CDR2: WSHSY, SAAADI. V gave up 4 bases and J gave up 2 bases; unmatched junction bases: 6. The length of the CDR3 is 15 residues. As handled by the study authors: Reference gene primer amplification yielded estimated nucleated cell counts. Repertoires were generated with immunoSEQ multiplex PCR, while TCRdb's copy carries only in-frame clones and drops some. V, J and clone size are taken as reported in that table, and D and trimming were inferred from the DNA itself. The sample includes about 28,000 clones, approximately 88% seen only once; the top ten take over 15%. The sequencing input was peripheral blood. This sequence was found in a human donor in a cohort sampled during active COVID-19. The rearrangement links TRBV10-2 to TRBJ1-1; 8 nucleotides agree with TRBD1. CDR3 in DNA: TGCGCCAGCAGTGGTGGGACAGGCTTTAACACTGAAGCTTTCTTT. Residues: CASSGGTGFNTEAFF.